This is a list of T cell receptor beta chains from one sample in a study of T cell responses to AZD1222 COVID-19 vaccine. The method was immunoSEQ multiplex PCR; TCRdb's version includes in-frame clones alone and lacks a portion of them. The sample carries some 250,000 clones, approximately 94% recorded once. The material sequenced was peripheral blood, taken 28 days after the second AZD1222 dose. These receptors were obtained from an adult who received the AZD1222 COVID-19 vaccine. Each CDR3 is given with its conserved first and last residue. D genes are given only for firm matches. Size is omitted from some rows. Given values are once, few, many or a class for expanded clones.

len	d_gene	j_gene	abundance	v_gene	CDR3nt	CDR3aa
15	TRBD1	TRBJ2-5	NA	TRBV7-3	TGTGCCAGCAGCTTATTAGGCCAGGGGGCAGAGACCCAGTACTTC	CASSLLGQGAETQYF
13	NA	TRBJ1-5	NA	TRBV9	TGTGCCAGCAGCGTGGACAACAATCAGCCCCAGCATTTT	CASSVDNNQPQHF
12	NA	TRBJ2-3	NA	TRBV2	TGTGCCAGCATGGAGTACTCCAATACGCAGTATTTT	CASMEYSNTQYF
11	NA	TRBJ1-1	NA	TRBV20-1	TGCAGTGCCCACGGGGTAACTGAAGCTTTCTTT	CSAHGVTEAFF
15	TRBD1	TRBJ2-1	NA	TRBV5-1	TGCGCCAGCAGCTCAACAGGGGGCGGATACAATGAGCAGTTCTTC	CASSSTGGGYNEQFF
14	NA	TRBJ1-2	once	TRBV19	TGTGCCAGTAGTTCAAGTCAGGGGAACTATGGCTACACCTTC	CASSSSQGNYGYTF
13	NA	TRBJ2-1	NA	TRBV7-9	TGTGCCAGCAGGTACGCTCCGAGTAATGAGCAGTTCTTC	CASRYAPSNEQFF
16	TRBD1	TRBJ2-5	NA	TRBV24-1	TGTGCCACCAGTGATCCGTCGACAGGGGGCGAAAAGACCCAGTACTTC	CATSDPSTGGEKTQYF
14	NA	TRBJ1-2	NA	TRBV25-1	TGTGCCAGCAGTGAATCCCCCAGAGGCTATGGCTACACCTTC	CASSESPRGYGYTF
13	TRBD1	TRBJ1-6	NA	TRBV19	TGTGCCAGTAGTCTACAGGGGCTTTCACCCCTCCACTTT	CASSLQGLSPLHF
13	NA	TRBJ1-1	NA	TRBV7-9	TGTGCCAGCAGCCGTGGAGCGGAGCTAAGGGCTTTCTTT	CASSRGAELRAFF
12	NA	TRBJ1-3	NA	TRBV6-5	TGTGCCAGCAATGGGTCCGGAAACACCATATATTTT	CASNGSGNTIYF
12	NA	TRBJ2-3	NA	TRBV28	TGTGCCAGCCGGAAAACCCAGTATACGCAGTATTTT	CASRKTQYTQYF